This paragraph covers one T cell receptor beta chain sequence. Its antigen remains unidentified. The CDR3 consists of 17 residues. After removal of 1 base from V and 6 bases from J, the junction contained 12 bases not matched to a gene. Germline V gives CDR1 SGHTS, CDR2 YDEGEE. These data belong to a study of graft-versus-host responses after intestinal transplantation. Looking at the study overall: Each transplant was multivisceral, liver-intestinal, or isolated intestinal. Recipients uniformly received anti-thymocyte globulin induction, followed by tacrolimus and steroids for two to four years.

Study results and caveats: Present in recipient marrow, GvH clones included some that appeared first in ileum or blood.

TCRdb's table, derived via immunoSEQ multiplex PCR, lists solely in-frame clones and lacks some. The repertoire includes about 80,000 clones, roughly nine tenths of them detected once, and 0.3% to 0.4% sits in the top ten. This sequence originates from a human donor who received an intestinal transplant. The V gene is TRBV5-8, the J gene TRBJ2-2, with 7 bases lining up with TRBD1. This specimen consisted of unstimulated CD4+ T cells sorted from spleen or lymph node cells, obtained before intestinal transplant. CDR3 protein: CASSLSGHPQGAGELFF. The DNA for the CDR3 is TGTGCCAGCAGCTTGTCGGGGCATCCCCAGGGGGCCGGGGAGCTGTTTTTT.